The clone carrying this T cell receptor (beta chain) was counted many times. Its antigen is still unknown. One end of the junction does not line up with germline, which may come from a read error. The data are from a study of T-cell reconstitution after alpha-beta-depleted transplantation in children. Study-wide points: Expanded clones from the graft, numbering several hundred, reportedly supplied alpha-beta T cells about two months after transplant. Surviving recipient T cells and thymic progenitors accounted for the high day-60 TCRbeta diversity observed in some patients. At one year after transplant, newly produced T cells mostly accounted for T-cell counts and diversity.

The germline V gene has CDR1 MDHEN and CDR2 SYDVKM. The CDR3 is 13 amino acids. Unique molecular identifiers featured in how the TCRbeta library was prepared. TCRdb recomputed calls from the PCR reads with MiXCR, one row per CDR3 protein. The sample shows around 240,000 distinct CDR3 sequences, around 7.5% of them seen only once. Source: PBMCs, mostly from graft donor cells, taken 180 days after TCRalphabeta/CD19-depleted stem cell transplant. The receptor comes from a male patient between 10 and 17 years old who had a stem cell transplant for acute lymphoblastic leukemia, so the T cells may come from the graft donor. The rearrangement uses TRBV28 and TRBJ2-1, with TRBD1 matching over 10 bases. The CDR3, as DNA: TGTGCCTGCAGGGACAGGGGCTACAATGAGCAGTTCTTC. Translation gives CACRDRGYNEQFF.